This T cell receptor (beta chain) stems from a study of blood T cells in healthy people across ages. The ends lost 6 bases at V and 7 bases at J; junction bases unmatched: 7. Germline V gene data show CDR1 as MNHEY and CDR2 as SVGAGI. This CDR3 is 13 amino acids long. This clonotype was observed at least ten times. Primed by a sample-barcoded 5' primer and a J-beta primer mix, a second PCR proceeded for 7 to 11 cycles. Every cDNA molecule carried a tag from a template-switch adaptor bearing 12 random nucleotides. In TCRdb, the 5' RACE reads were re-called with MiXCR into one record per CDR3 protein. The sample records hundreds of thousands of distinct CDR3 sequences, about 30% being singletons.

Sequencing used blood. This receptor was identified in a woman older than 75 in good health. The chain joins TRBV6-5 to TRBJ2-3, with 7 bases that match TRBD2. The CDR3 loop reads CASSKGTTYTQYF. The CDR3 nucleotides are TGTGCCAGCAGCAAAGGGACTACATATACGCAGTATTTT.